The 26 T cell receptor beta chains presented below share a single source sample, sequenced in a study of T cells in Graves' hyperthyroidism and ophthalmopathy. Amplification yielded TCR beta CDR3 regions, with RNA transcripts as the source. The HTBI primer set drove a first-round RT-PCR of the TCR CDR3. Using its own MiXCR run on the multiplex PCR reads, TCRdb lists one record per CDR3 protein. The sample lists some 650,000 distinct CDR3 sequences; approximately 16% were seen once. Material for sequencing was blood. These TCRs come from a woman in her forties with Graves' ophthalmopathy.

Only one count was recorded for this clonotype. The CDR3 DNA follows: TGTGCCAGCGGGGCATCGGCGGGGGGCACCGGGGAGCTGTTTTTT. It encodes CASGASAGGTGELFF. The chain carries TRBV6-1 and TRBJ2-2, with TRBD2 matching 8 bases. The germline V gene has CDR1 MNHNS and CDR2 SASEGT. With V trimmed by 8 bases and J by 4 bases, 9 bases remained unmatched. The CDR3 is 15 residues long.

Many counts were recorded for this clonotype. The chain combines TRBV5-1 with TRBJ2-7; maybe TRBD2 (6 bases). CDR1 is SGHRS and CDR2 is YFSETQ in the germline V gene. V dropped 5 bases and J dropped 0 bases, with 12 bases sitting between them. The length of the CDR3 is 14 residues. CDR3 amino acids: CASRIAANSYEQYF. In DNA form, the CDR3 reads TGCGCCAGCAGGATAGCGGCAAACTCCTACGAGCAGTACTTC.

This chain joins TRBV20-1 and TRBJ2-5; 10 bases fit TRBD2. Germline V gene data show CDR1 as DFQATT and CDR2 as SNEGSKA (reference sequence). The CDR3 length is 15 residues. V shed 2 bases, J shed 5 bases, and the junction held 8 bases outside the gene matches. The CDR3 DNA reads TGCAGTGCTAGACCTCTAGCGGGAGTGGCGGAGACCCAGTACTTC. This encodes CSARPLAGVAETQYF.

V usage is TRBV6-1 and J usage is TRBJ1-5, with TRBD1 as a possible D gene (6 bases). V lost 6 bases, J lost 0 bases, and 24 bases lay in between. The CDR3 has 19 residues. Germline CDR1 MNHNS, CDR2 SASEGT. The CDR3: CASSPPGHQRGFSNQPQHF. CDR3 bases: TGTGCCAGCAGCCCGCCGGGACACCAACGGGGTTTTAGCAATCAGCCCCAGCATTTT.

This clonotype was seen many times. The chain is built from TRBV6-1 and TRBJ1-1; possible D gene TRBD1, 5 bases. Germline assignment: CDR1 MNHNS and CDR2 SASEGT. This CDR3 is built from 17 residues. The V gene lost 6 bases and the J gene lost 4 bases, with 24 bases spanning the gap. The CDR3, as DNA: TGTGCCAGCAGCACCCCACGTTGGGGCAGTTGGGGCACTGAAGCTTTCTTT. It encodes CASSTPRWGSWGTEAFF.

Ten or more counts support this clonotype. The CDR3 spells CASSSHGTSGSDTQYF. The CDR3 bases are TGTGCCAGCAGCTCGCACGGGACTAGCGGGAGTGATACGCAGTATTTT. The V and J genes are TRBV12-3 or TRBV12-4 and TRBJ2-3; 14 nucleotides match TRBD2. The CDR3 contains 16 residues. The trim removed 6 bases at V and 6 bases at J, leaving 8 bases unmatched.

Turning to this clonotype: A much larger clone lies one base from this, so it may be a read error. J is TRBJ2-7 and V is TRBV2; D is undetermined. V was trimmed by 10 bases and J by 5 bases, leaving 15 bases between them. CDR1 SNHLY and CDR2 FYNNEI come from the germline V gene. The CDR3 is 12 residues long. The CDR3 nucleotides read TGTGCCACCACAACACAAGCCAACGAGCAGTACTTC. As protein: CATTTQANEQYF.

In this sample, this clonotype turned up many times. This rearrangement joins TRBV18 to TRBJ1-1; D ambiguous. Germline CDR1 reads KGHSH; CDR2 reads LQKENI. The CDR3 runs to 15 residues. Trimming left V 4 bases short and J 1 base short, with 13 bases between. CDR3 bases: TGTGCCAGCTCACTAACGGCACGAGGGAACACTGAAGCTTTCTTT. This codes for CASSLTARGNTEAFF.

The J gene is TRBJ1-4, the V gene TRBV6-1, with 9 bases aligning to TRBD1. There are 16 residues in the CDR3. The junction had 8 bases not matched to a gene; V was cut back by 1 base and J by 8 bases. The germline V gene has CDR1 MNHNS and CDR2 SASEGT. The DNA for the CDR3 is TGTGCCAGCAGTGAAGAGGTTGGGACAGGGAGGGAAAAACTGTTTTTT. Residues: CASSEEVGTGREKLFF.

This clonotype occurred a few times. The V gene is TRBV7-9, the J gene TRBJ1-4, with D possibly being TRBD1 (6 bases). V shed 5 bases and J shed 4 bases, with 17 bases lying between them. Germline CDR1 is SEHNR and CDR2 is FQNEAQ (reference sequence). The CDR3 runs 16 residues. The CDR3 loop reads CASSPGGGGGNEKLFF. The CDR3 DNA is TGTGCCAGCAGCCCTGGTGGGGGGGGCGGTAATGAAAAACTGTTTTTT.

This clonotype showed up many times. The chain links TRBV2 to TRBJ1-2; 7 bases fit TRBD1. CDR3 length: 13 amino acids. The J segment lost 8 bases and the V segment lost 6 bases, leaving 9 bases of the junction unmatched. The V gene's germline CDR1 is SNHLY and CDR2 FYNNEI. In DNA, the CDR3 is TGTGCCAGCAGCGTTCTAGGGGGCGCCGGCTACACCTTC. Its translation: CASSVLGGAGYTF.

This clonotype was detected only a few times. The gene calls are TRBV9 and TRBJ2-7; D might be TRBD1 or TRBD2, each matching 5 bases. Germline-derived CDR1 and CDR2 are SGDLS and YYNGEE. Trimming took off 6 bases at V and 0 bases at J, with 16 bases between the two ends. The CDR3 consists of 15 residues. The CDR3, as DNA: TGTGCCAGCACCCCGGGACCCCGAAGCTCCTACGAGCAGTACTTC. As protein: CASTPGPRSSYEQYF.

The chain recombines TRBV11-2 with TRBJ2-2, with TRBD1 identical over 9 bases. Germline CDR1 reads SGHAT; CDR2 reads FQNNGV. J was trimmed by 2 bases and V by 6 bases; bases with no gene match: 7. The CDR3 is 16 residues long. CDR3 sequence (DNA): TGTGCCAGCAGTTTAACAGGGGGCTTTAACACCGGGGAGCTGTTTTTT. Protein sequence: CASSLTGGFNTGELFF.

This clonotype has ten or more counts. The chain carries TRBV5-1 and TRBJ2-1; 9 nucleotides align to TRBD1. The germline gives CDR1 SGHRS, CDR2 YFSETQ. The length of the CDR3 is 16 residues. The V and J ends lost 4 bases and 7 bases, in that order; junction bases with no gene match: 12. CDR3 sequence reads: CASSHTTGTGLNEQFF. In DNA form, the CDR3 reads TGCGCCAGCAGCCACACAACCGGGACAGGGTTGAATGAGCAGTTCTTC.

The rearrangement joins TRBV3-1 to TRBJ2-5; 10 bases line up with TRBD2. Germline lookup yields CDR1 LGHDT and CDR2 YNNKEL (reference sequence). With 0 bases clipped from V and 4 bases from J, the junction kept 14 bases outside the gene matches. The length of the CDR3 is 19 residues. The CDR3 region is CASSQDLIERGGRRETQYF. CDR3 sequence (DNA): TGTGCCAGCAGCCAAGATCTTATCGAGCGGGGGGGCCGGAGAGAGACCCAGTACTTC.

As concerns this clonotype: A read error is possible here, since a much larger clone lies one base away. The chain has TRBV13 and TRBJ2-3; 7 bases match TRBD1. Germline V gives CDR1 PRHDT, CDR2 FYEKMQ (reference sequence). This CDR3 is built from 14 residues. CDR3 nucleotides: TGTGCCGGCAGCTTAGATAGGGGGCTTTCTACGCAGTATTTT. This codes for CAGSLDRGLSTQYF.

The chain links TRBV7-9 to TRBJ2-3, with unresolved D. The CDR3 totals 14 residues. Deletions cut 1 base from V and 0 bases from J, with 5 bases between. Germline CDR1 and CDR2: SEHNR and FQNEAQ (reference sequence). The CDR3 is CASSLGYSTDTQYF. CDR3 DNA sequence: TGTGCCAGCAGCTTAGGATACAGCACAGATACGCAGTATTTT. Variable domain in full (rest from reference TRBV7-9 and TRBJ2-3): DTGVSQNPRHKITKRGQNVTFRCDPISEHNRLYWYRQTLGQGPEFLTYFQNEAQLEKSRLLSDRFSAERPKGSFSTLEIQRTEQGDSAMYLCASSLGYSTDTQYFGPGTRLTVL.

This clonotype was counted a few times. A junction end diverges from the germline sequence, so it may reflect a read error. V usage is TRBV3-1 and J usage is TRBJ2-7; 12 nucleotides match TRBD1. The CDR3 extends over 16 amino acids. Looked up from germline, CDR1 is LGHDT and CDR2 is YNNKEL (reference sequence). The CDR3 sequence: CAGSHFAGQGAGEQYF. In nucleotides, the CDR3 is TGTGCCGGCAGCCACTTCGCGGGACAGGGGGCAGGGGAGCAGTACTTC.

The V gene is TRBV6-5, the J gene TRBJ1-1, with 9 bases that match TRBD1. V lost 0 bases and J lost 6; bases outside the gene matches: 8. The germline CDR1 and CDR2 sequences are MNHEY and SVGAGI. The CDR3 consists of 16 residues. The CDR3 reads CASSYSGTGIYAEAFF. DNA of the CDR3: TGTGCCAGCAGTTACTCTGGGACAGGGATCTACGCTGAAGCTTTCTTT.

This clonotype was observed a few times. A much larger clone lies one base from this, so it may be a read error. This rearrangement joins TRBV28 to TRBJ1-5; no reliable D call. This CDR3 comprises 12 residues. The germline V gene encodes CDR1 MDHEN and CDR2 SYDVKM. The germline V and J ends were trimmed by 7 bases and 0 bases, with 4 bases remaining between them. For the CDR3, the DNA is TGTGCCAGCACTGCTAGCAATCAGCCCCAGCATTTT. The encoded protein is CASTASNQPQHF.

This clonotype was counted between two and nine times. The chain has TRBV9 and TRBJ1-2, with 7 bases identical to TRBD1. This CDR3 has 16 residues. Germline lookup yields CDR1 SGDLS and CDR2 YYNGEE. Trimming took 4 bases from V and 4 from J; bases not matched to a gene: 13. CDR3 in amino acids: CASSNRDRTLVYGYTF. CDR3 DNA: TGTGCCAGCAGCAACCGGGACAGAACCCTTGTCTATGGCTACACCTTC.

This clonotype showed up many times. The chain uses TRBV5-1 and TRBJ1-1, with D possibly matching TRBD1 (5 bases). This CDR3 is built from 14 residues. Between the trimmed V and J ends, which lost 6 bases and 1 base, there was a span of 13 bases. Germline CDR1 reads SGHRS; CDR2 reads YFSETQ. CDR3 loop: CASNGPGPNTEAFF. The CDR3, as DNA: TGCGCCAGCAATGGACCGGGGCCGAACACTGAAGCTTTCTTT.

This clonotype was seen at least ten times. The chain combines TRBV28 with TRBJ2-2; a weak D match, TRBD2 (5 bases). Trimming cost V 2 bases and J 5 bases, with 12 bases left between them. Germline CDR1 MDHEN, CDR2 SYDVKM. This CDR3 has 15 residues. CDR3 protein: CASSLARGFTGELFF. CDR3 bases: TGTGCCAGCAGTTTAGCCAGAGGGTTTACCGGGGAGCTGTTTTTT. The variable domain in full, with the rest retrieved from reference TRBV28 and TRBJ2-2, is DVKVTQSSRYLVKRTGEKVFLECVQDMDHENMFWYRQDPGLGLRLIYFSYDVKMKEKGDIPEGYSVSREKKERFSLILESASTNQTSMYLCASSLARGFTGELFFGEGSRLTVL.

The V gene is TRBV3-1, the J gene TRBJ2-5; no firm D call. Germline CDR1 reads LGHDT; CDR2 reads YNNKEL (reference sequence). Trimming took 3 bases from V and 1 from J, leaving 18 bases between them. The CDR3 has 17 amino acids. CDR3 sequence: CASSHSSYQQIQETQYF. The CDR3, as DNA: TGTGCCAGCAGCCATTCCTCATATCAGCAGATCCAAGAGACCCAGTACTTC.

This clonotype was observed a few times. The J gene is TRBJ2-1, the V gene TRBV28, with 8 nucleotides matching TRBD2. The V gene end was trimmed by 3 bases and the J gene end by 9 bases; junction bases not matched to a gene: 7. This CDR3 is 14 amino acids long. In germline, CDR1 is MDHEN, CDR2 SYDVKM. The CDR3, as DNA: TGTGCCAGCAGTTTGCCTAGCGGGTCAGGTGAGCAGTTCTTC. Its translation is CASSLPSGSGEQFF.

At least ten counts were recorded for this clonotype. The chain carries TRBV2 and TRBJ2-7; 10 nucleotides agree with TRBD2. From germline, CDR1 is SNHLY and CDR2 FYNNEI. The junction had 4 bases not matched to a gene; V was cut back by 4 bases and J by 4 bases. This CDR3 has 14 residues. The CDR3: CASSGVSGRYEQYF. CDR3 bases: TGTGCCAGCAGTGGGGTTAGCGGGAGGTACGAGCAGTACTTC.